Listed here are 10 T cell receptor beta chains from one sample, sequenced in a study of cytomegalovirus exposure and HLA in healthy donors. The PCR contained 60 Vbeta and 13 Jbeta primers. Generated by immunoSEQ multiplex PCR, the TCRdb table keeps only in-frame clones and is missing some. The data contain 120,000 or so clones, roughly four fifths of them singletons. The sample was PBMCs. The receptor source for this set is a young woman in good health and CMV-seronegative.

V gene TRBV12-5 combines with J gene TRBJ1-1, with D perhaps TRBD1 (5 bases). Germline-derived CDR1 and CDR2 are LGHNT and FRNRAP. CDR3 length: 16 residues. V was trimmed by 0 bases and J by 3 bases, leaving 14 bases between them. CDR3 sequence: CASGLVLPKGHTEAFF. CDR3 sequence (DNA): TGTGCTAGTGGTTTGGTACTCCCAAAGGGGCACACTGAAGCTTTCTTT. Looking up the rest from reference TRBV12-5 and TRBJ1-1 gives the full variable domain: DARVTQTPRHKVTEMGQEVTMRCQPILGHNTVFWYRQTMMQGLELLAYFRNRAPLDDSGMPKDRFSAEMPDATLATLKIQPSEPRDSAVYFCASGLVLPKGHTEAFFGQGTRLTVV.

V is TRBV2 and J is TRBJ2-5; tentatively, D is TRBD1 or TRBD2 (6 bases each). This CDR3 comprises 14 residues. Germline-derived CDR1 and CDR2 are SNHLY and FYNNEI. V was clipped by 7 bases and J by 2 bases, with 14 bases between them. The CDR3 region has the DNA TGTGCCAGCACTGAGGGGGGATATCAAGAGACCCAGTACTTC. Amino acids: CASTEGGYQETQYF.

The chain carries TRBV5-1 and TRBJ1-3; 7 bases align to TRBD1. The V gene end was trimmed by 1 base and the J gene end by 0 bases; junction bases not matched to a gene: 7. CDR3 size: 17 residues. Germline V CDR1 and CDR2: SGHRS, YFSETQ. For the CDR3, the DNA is TGCGCCAGCAGCTTGTCGACAGGGTCATTCTCTGGAAACACCATATATTTT. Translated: CASSLSTGSFSGNTIYF.

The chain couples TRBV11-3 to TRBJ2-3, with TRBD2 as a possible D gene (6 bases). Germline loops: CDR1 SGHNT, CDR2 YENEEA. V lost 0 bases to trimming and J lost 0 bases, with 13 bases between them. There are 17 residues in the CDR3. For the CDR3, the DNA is TGTGCCAGCAGCTTAGAGGGGGGTTCCCCTAGCACAGATACGCAGTATTTT. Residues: CASSLEGGSPSTDTQYF.

This chain's CDR3 is CASSYNPGQGSTEQFF. The CDR3 nucleotides read TGTGCCAGTAGTTACAACCCGGGACAGGGATCGACTGAGCAGTTCTTC. V usage is TRBV19 and J usage is TRBJ2-1; 9 bases are shared with TRBD1. CDR1 is LNHDA and CDR2 is SQIVND in the germline V gene (reference sequence). V lost 5 bases and J lost 9; bases outside the gene matches: 14. The CDR3 is made up of 16 amino acids.

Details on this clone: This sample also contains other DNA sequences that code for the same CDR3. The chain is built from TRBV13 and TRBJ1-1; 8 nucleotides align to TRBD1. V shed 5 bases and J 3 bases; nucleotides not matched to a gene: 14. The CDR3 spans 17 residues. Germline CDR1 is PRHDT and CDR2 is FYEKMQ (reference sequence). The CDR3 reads CASSPKQGAGRYTEAFF. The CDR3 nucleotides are TGTGCCAGCAGCCCTAAGCAGGGGGCAGGACGGTACACTGAAGCTTTCTTT. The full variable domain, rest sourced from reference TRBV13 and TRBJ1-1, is AAGVIQSPRHLIKEKRETATLKCYPIPRHDTVYWYQQGPGQDPQFLISFYEKMQSDKGSIPDRFSAQQFSDYHSELNMSSLELGDSALYFCASSPKQGAGRYTEAFFGQGTRLTVV.

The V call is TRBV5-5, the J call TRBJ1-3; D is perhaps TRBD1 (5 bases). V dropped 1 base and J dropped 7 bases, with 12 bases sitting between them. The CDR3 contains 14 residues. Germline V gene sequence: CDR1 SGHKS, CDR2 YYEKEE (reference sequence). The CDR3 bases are TGTGCCAGCAGCTTGCAGGGAATAAAGAACACCATATATTTT. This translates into CASSLQGIKNTIYF.

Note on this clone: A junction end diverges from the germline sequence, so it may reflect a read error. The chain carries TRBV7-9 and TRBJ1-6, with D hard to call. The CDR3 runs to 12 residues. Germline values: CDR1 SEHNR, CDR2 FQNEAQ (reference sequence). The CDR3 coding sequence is TGTTCCAGCAGCTACGGAGAGTCACCCCTCCACTTT. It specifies CSSSYGESPLHF. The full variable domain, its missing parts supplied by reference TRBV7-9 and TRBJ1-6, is DTGVSQNPRHKITKRGQNVTFRCDPISEHNRLYWYRQTLGQGPEFLTYFQNEAQLEKSRLLSDRFSAERPKGSFSTLEIQRTEQGDSAMYLCSSSYGESPLHFGNGTRLTVT.

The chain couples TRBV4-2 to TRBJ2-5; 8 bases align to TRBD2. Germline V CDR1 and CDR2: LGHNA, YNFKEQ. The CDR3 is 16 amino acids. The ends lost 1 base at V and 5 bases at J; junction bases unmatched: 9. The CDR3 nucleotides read TGTGCCAGCAGCCAAGGCGCGGGGGGAGTCCCGGAGACCCAGTACTTC. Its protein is CASSQGAGGVPETQYF.

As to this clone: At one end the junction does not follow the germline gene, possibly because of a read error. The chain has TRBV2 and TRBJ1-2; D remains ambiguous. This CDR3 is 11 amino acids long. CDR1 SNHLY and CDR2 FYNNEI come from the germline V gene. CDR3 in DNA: TGTGCCAGCAGCCTTAACAATGGCTACACCTTC. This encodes CASSLNNGYTF.